The T cell receptor beta chain described here comes from a study of CD8 T cells in ankylosing spondylitis. Study outcomes and limitations: Fewer than ten highly homologous variants made up a TCR beta motif that seemed to typify ankylosing spondylitis blood. In reactive arthritis synovial fluid and blood, some motif variants had been reported before.

This clonotype was seen repeatedly, ten times or more. The antigen remains unidentified. The CDR3 is 13 residues long. V dropped 5 bases and J dropped 7 bases, with 15 bases sitting between them. Researchers built TCR beta libraries using quantitative 5'-RACE with molecular barcodes. One entry per CDR3 protein results from TCRdb running MiXCR on the 5' RACE reads. The sample yields over 95,000 distinct CDR3 sequences, about 8.6% seen once. The sequencing sample was made of blood, either unsorted or a sorted T cell fraction (not recorded which). V usage is TRBV12-3 or TRBV12-4 and J usage is TRBJ2-7, with a weak D call TRBD1 (6 bases). The receptor was isolated from a male donor with ankylosing spondylitis or in good health (not recorded which). As DNA, the CDR3 is TGTGCCAGCAGTCCCGGGACATCGGAGGAGCAGTACTTC. As protein: CASSPGTSEEQYF.